This is a list of T cell receptor beta chains from one sample in a study of early T cells in non-severe SARS-CoV-2 infection. Using its own MiXCR run on the 5' RACE reads, TCRdb lists one record per CDR3 protein. This table has 65,000 to 85,000 distinct CDR3 sequences, less than 15% appearing once. The sample taken for sequencing was whole blood. These receptors were taken from an adult who was a healthcare worker with PCR-confirmed SARS-CoV-2 infection or an uninfected control (not recorded which). The CDR3 runs from the conserved cysteine through the conserved F or W. The D gene is left open where the match is weak. Size values are once, few and many counts, or a class for expanded clones, and some rows have none.

TRBJ2-3,TRBV7-2,NA,14,few,TGTGCCAGCAGCCAGTCCATGAGCACAGATACGCAGTATTTT,CASSQSMSTDTQYF
TRBJ1-1,TRBV12-3/TRBV12-4,NA,12,NA,TGTGCCAGCAGTTTCGATTCAACTGAAGCTTTCTTT,CASSFDSTEAFF
TRBJ1-6,TRBV9,NA,15,NA,TGTGCCAGCAGCGTGGGAAGCTCCTATAATTCACCCCTCCACTTT,CASSVGSSYNSPLHF
TRBJ2-2,TRBV5-1,TRBD2,16,NA,TGCGCCAGCAGCTTGGATCCAGCGGGGATCACCGGGGAGCTGTTTTTT,CASSLDPAGITGELFF
TRBJ2-3,TRBV7-3,NA,14,few,TGTGCCAGCAGCTTAACCCACCTCACAGATACGCAGTATTTT,CASSLTHLTDTQYF
TRBJ1-6,TRBV5-1,NA,14,many,TGCGCCAGCAGCTTCGGGACGGATAATTCACCCCTCCACTTT,CASSFGTDNSPLHF
TRBJ1-1,TRBV18,NA,14,NA,TGTGCCAGCTCACCATTGGCAGTGAACACTGAAGCTTTCTTT,CASSPLAVNTEAFF
TRBJ1-6,TRBV18,NA,15,few,TGTGCCAGCTCACCGTTACAGGGTTCGGGTTCACCCCTCCACTTT,CASSPLQGSGSPLHF
TRBJ1-4,TRBV20-1,TRBD1,13,NA,TGCAGTCTCCCGGACAGGGTTAATGAAAAACTGTTTTTT,CSLPDRVNEKLFF
TRBJ2-1,TRBV6-5,NA,13,NA,TGTGCCAGCGCCCCTAGCTCCTACAATGAGCAGTTCTTC,CASAPSSYNEQFF
TRBJ2-1,TRBV18,NA,14,many,TGTGCCAGCTCACCACTGCGGGTGGAGAGTGAGCAGTTCTTC,CASSPLRVESEQFF
TRBJ2-7,TRBV5-1,TRBD2,12,few,TGCGCCAGCGCAAGGGAGGGCTACGAGCAGTACTTC,CASAREGYEQYF
TRBJ2-7,TRBV5-6,TRBD2,14,many,TGTGCCAGCAGAGGACTAGCGGGAAAGTACGAGCAGTACTTC,CASRGLAGKYEQYF
TRBJ2-7,TRBV20-1,TRBD2,15,NA,TGCAGTGCTAGAGATCATGGGACTAGCGACTACGAGCAGTACTTC,CSARDHGTSDYEQYF
TRBJ2-7,TRBV20-1,NA,13,NA,TGCAGTGCTGGGGAACAGGTCCTTGGTGAGCAGTACTTC,CSAGEQVLGEQYF
TRBJ2-3,TRBV20-1,TRBD2,14,NA,TGCAGTGCTAAGCGGGGGGGCCCCACAGATACGCAGTATTTT,CSAKRGGPTDTQYF
TRBJ2-4,TRBV7-2,TRBD1,14,NA,TGTGCCAGCAGCAACCGGGACAGGGGTAACATTCAGTACTTC,CASSNRDRGNIQYF
TRBJ1-1,TRBV30,NA,15,few,TGTGCCTGGAGTGTACCAGGGGCAATGAACACTGAAGCTTTCTTT,CAWSVPGAMNTEAFF
TRBJ2-2,TRBV6-2/TRBV6-3,NA,16,few,TGTGCCAGCAGTGCCCCCCGGGACCGCCTCACCGGGGAGCTGTTTTTT,CASSAPRDRLTGELFF
TRBJ2-5,TRBV5-1,NA,15,NA,TGCGCCAGCAGCTTGGAGAGGGGGAACCAAGAGACCCAGTACTTC,CASSLERGNQETQYF
TRBJ2-7,TRBV7-2,NA,14,NA,TGTGCCAGCACGCGAGGCTCCAGCTCCTACGAGCAGTACTTC,CASTRGSSSYEQYF
TRBJ2-2,TRBV5-1,TRBD1,14,many,TGCGCCAGCAGCCTGACAGGGTGGTCCGGGGAGCTGTTTTTT,CASSLTGWSGELFF
TRBJ2-7,TRBV29-1,NA,12,few,TGCAGCGTTGGGCAGGGCGTATACGAGCAGTACTTC,CSVGQGVYEQYF
TRBJ2-1,TRBV3-1,NA,15,many,TGTGCCAGCAGCCCCGCCCCCGGGGTCCCAAATGAGCAGTTCTTC,CASSPAPGVPNEQFF
TRBJ2-7,TRBV10-3,TRBD1,15,many,TGTGCCGTTAGAGCCGGGACAGGGGCAGGCTACGAGCAGTACTTC,CAVRAGTGAGYEQYF
TRBJ2-3,TRBV10-3,NA,15,once,TGTGCCATCAGCCCCGGGATAACTAGCACAGATACGCAGTATTTT,CAISPGITSTDTQYF
TRBJ2-7,TRBV29-1,TRBD2,14,NA,TGCAGCGTAGCTATTAGCCTAGCGGGCTACGAGCAGTACTTC,CSVAISLAGYEQYF
TRBJ1-5,TRBV9,TRBD1,14,NA,TGTGCCAGCAGCGTAGGACAGGGAAATCAGCCCCAGCATTTT,CASSVGQGNQPQHF
TRBJ1-6,TRBV14,TRBD1,15,few,TGTGCCAGCAGCCAAGACCCTACAGGGGACTCACCCCTCCACTTT,CASSQDPTGDSPLHF